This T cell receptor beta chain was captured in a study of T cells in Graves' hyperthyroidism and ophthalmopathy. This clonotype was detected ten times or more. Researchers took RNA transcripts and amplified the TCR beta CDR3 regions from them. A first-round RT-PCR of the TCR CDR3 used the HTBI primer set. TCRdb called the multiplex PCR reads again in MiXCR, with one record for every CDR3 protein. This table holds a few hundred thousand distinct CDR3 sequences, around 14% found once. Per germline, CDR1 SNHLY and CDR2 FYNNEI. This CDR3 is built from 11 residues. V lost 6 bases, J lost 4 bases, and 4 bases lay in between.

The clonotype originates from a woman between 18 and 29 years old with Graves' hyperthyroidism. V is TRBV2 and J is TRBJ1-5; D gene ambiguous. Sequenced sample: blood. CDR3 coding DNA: TGTGCCAGCAGGACAAATCAGCCCCAGCATTTT. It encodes CASRTNQPQHF. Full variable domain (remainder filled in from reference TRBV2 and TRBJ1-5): EPEVTQTPSHQVTQMGQEVILRCVPISNHLYFYWYRQILGQKVEFLVSFYNNEISEKSEIFDDQFSVERPDGSNFTLKIRSTKLEDSAMYFCASRTNQPQHFGDGTRLSIL.